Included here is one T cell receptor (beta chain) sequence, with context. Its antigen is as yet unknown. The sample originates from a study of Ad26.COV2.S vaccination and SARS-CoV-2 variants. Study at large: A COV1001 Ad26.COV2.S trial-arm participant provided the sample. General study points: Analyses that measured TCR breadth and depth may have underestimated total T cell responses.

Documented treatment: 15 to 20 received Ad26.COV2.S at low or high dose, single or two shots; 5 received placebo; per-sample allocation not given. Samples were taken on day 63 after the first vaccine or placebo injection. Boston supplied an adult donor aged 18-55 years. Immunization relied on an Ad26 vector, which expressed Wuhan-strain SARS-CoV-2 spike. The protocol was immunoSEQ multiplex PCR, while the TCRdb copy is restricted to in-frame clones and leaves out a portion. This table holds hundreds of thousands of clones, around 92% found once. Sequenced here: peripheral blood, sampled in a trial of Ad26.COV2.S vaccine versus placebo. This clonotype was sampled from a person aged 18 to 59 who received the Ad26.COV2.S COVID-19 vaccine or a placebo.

CDR3 region: CAWSLDSGNTIYF. Written as DNA, the CDR3 is TGTGCCTGGAGTCTGGACTCTGGAAACACCATATATTTT. The rearrangement joins TRBV30 to TRBJ1-3; D remains unclear. Germline CDR1 and CDR2: GTSNPN and SVGIG (reference sequence). Trimming stripped 2 bases from V and 0 bases from J, with 5 bases between. The CDR3 sequence is 13 residues long. The variable domain in full, completed from reference TRBV30 and TRBJ1-3, reads SQTIHQWPATLVQPVGSPLSLECTVEGTSNPNLYWYRQAAGRGLQLLFYSVGIGQISSEVPQNLSASRPQDRQFILSSKKLLLSDSGFYLCAWSLDSGNTIYFGEGSWLTVV.